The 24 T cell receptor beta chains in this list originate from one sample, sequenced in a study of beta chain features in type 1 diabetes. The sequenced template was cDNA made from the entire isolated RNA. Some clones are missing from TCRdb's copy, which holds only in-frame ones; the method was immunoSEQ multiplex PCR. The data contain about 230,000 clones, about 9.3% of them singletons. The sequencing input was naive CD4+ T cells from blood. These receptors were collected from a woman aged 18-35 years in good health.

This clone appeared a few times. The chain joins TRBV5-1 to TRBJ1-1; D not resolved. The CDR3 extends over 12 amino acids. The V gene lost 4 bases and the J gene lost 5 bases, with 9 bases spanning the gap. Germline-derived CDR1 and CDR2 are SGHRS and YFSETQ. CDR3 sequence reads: CASSVRGTEAFF. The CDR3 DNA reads TGCGCCAGCAGCGTCCGAGGGACTGAAGCTTTCTTT.

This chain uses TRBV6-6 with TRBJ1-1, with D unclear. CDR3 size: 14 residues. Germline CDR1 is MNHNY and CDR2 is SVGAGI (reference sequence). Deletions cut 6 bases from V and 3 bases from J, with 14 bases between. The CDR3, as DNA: TGTGCCAGCAGATACCGGGTCTGGGACACTGAAGCTTTCTTT. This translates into CASRYRVWDTEAFF.

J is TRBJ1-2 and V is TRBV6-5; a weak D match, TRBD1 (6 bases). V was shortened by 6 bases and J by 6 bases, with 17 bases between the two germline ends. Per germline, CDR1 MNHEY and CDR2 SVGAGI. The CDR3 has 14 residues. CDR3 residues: CASRKGGQRDGYTF. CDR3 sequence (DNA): TGTGCCAGCAGAAAGGGGGGGCAGAGAGATGGCTACACCTTC.

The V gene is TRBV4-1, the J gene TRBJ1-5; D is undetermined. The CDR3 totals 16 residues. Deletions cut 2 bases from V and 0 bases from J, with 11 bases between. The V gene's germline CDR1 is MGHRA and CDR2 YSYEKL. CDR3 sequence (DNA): TGCGCCAGCAGCCAACTGTCCGGGATTAGCAATCAGCCCCAGCATTTT. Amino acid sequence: CASSQLSGISNQPQHF.

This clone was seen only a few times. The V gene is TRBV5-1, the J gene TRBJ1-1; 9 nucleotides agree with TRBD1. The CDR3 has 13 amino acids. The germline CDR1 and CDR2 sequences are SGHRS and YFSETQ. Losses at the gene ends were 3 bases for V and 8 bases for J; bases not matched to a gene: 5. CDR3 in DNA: TGCGCCAGCAGCTACGGGACAGGGTCGGAAGCTTTCTTT. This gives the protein CASSYGTGSEAFF. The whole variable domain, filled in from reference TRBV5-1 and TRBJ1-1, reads KAGVTQTPRYLIKTRGQQVTLSCSPISGHRSVSWYQQTPGQGLQFLFEYFSETQRNKGNFPGRFSGRQFSNSRSEMNVSTLELGDSALYLCASSYGTGSEAFFGQGTRLTVV.

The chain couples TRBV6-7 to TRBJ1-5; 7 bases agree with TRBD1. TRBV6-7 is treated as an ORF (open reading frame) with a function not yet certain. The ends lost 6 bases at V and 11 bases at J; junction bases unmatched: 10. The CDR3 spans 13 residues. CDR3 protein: CASRSPLGTAQHF. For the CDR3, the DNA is TGTGCCAGCAGGTCCCCCCTAGGGACAGCCCAGCATTTT.

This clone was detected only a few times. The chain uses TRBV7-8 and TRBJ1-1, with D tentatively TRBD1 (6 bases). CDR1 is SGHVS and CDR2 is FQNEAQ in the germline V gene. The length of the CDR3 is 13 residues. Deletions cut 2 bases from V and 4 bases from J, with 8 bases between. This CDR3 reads CASSLTGSTEAFF. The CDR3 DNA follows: TGTGCCAGCAGCTTAACAGGGAGCACTGAAGCTTTCTTT.

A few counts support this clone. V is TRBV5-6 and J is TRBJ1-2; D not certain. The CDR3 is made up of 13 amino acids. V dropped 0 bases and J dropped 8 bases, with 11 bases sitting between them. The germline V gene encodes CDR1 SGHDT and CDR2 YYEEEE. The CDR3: CASSLVSPGGYTF. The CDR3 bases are TGTGCCAGCAGCTTGGTTTCTCCGGGGGGCTACACCTTC.

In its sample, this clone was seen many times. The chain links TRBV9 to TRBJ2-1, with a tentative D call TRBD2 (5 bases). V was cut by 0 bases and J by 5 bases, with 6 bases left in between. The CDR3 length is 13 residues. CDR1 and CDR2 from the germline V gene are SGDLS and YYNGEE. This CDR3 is CASSVAGNNEQFF. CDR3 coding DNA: TGTGCCAGCAGCGTAGCGGGAAACAATGAGCAGTTCTTC.

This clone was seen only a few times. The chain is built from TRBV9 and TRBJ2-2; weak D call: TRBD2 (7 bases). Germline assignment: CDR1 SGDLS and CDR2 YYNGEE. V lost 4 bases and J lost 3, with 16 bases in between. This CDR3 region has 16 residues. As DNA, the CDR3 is TGTGCCAGCAGCACCCCTAAGGGGGGGTACACCGGGGAGCTGTTTTTT. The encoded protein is CASSTPKGGYTGELFF.

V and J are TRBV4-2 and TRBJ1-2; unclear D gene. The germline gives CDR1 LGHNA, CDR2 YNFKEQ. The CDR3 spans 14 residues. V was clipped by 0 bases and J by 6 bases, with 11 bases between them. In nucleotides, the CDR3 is TGTGCCAGCAGCCAAGACAGAGGTAAAAATGGCTACACCTTC. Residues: CASSQDRGKNGYTF.

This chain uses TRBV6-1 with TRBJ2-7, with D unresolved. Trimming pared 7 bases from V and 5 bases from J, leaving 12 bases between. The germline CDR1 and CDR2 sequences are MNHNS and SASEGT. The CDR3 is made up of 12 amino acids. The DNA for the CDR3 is TGTGCCAGCACCCTAGTAGGTCACGAGCAGTACTTC. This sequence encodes CASTLVGHEQYF.

This CDR3 is CASSQSGYEQYF. CDR3 bases: TGTGCCAGCAGCCAATCCGGCTACGAGCAGTACTTC. V is TRBV2 and J is TRBJ2-7; D unclear. This CDR3 has 12 residues. Trimming cost V 6 bases and J 3 bases, with 9 bases left between them. CDR1 and CDR2 (germline): SNHLY, FYNNEI.

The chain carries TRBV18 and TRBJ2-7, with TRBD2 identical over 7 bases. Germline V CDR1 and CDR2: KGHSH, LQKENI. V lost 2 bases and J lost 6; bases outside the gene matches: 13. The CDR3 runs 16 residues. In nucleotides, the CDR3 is TGTGCCAGCTCACCAGGAGGAGCGGGATTCACGCCCGAGCAGTACTTC. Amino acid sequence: CASSPGGAGFTPEQYF.

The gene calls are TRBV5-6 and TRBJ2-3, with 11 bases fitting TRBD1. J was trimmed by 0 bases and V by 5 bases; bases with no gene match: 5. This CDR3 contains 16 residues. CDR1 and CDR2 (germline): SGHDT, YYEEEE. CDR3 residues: CASRWTGGMSTDTQYF. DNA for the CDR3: TGTGCCAGCAGGTGGACAGGGGGCATGAGCACAGATACGCAGTATTTT. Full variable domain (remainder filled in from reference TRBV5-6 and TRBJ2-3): DAGVTQSPTHLIKTRGQQVTLRCSPKSGHDTVSWYQQALGQGPQFIFQYYEEEERQRGNFPDRFSGHQFPNYSSELNVNALLLGDSALYLCASRWTGGMSTDTQYFGPGTRLTVL.

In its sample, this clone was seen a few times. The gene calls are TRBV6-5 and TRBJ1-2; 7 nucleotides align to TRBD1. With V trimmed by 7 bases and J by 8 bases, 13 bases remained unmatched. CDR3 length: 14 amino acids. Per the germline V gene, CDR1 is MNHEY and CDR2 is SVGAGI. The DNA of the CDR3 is TGTGCCAGCAAAAGAGGGGGCAGGAATTCGGGCTACACCTTC. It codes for CASKRGGRNSGYTF.

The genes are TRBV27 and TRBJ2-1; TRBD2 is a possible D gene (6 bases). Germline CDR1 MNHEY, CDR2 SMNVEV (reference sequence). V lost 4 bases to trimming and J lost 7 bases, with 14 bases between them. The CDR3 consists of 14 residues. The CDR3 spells CASSWGLLRNEQFF. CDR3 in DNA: TGTGCCAGCAGTTGGGGACTCCTGCGGAATGAGCAGTTCTTC.

Here the CDR3 DNA reads TGTGCCAGCAGTCGACTAGCGGGGGGGACCCAGTACTTC. Amino acid sequence: CASSRLAGGTQYF. The rearrangement joins TRBV27 to TRBJ2-5; 13 nucleotides line up with TRBD2. There are 13 residues in the CDR3. Trimming removed 5 bases from V and 7 bases from J; junction bases left unmatched: 1. The germline gives CDR1 MNHEY, CDR2 SMNVEV (reference sequence).

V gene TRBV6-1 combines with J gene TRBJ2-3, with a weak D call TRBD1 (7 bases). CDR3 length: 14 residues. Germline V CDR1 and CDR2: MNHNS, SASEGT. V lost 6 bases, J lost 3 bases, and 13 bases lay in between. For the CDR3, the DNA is TGTGCCAGCAGCCCAGGGGGAGGAACAGATACGCAGTATTTT. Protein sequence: CASSPGGGTDTQYF.

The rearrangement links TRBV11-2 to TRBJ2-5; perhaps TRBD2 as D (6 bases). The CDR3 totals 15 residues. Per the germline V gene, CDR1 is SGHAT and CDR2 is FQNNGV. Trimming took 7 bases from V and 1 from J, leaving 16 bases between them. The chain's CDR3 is CASNSRGGVQETQYF. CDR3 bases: TGTGCCAGCAACTCCCGAGGAGGGGTCCAAGAGACCCAGTACTTC.

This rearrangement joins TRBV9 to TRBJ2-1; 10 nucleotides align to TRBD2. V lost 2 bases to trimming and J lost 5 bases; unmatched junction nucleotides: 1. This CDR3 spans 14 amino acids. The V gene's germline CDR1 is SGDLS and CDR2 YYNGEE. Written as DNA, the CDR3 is TGTGCCAGCAGCGTTACTAGCGGGAACAATGAGCAGTTCTTC. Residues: CASSVTSGNNEQFF.

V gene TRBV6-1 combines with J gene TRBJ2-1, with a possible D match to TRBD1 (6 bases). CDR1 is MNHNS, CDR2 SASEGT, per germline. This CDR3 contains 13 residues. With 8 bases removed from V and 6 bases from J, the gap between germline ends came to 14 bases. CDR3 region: CASVTGFVNEQFF. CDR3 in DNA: TGTGCCAGCGTAACAGGGTTTGTCAATGAGCAGTTCTTC.

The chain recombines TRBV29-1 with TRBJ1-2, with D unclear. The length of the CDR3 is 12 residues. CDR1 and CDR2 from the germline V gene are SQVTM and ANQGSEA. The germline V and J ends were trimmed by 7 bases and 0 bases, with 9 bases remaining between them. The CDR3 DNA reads TGCAGCGCCCAGTTTGCTAACTATGGCTACACCTTC. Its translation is CSAQFANYGYTF.

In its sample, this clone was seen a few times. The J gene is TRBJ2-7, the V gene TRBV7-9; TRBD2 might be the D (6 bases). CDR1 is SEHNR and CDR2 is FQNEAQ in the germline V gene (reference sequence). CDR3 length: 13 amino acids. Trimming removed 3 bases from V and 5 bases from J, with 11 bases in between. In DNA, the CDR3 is TGTGCCAGCAGCTTCGGCGGGAACGACGAGCAGTACTTC. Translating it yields CASSFGGNDEQYF.